The clone carrying this T cell receptor beta chain was detected ten times or more. The data belong to a study of molecular identifiers for immune sequencing clone quantification. CDR3 length equals 13 residues. Germline CDR1 is MNHEY and CDR2 is SVGAGI. Trimming shortened V by 0 bases and J by 6 bases, and 9 bases separated the two germline ends. TCRdb re-called the PCR reads through MiXCR, storing one row per CDR3 protein. The data hold about 54,000 distinct CDR3 sequences, with less than 25% observed a single time. Sequences were obtained from naive CD8+ T cells from blood, with Jurkat cell RNA spiked in. Subset here: FACS-sorted CD8+CD4-CCR7+CD45RA+ naive T cells. This clonotype originated in a human donor in good health. Some libraries in this study had Jurkat cell RNA spiked in. The genes are TRBV6-5 and TRBJ2-7; D is undetermined. The CDR3 nucleotides are TGTGCCAGCAGTTACTCGACTTACTCCGAGCAGTACTTC. This sequence encodes CASSYSTYSEQYF.